The 27 T cell receptor beta chains reported below all come from one sample, sequenced in a study of blood T cells in healthy people across ages. A sample-barcoded 5' primer and a J-beta primer mix were used in a second PCR of roughly 7 to 12 cycles. TCRdb fed the 5' RACE reads into MiXCR, producing one record per CDR3 protein. This table has roughly 800,000 distinct CDR3 sequences, about 26% appearing once. The sample was also linked to a second study, of T cells of mothers and their children.

Specimen: blood. These receptors all stem from a boy younger than 18 in good health.

J is TRBJ1-2 and V is TRBV12-3 or TRBV12-4, with 7 bases identical to TRBD1. The ends lost 4 bases at V and 8 bases at J; junction bases unmatched: 7. The CDR3 consists of 13 residues. The CDR3 coding sequence is TGTGCCAGCAGTTATACAGGGGAGGGAGGCTACACCTTC. It specifies CASSYTGEGGYTF.

The CDR3: CASSARTRGTGELFF. The CDR3 DNA sequence: TGTGCCAGCAGTGCCCGGACTAGGGGGACCGGGGAGCTGTTTTTT. The chain is built from TRBV2 and TRBJ2-2, with D possibly TRBD2 on 7 matching bases. Looked up from germline, CDR1 is SNHLY and CDR2 is FYNNEI. The CDR3 totals 15 residues. Trimming took off 4 bases at V and 5 bases at J, with 14 bases between the two ends.

The chain is built from TRBV12-3 or TRBV12-4 and TRBJ1-2, with D perhaps matching TRBD1 (6 bases). Trimming left V 7 bases short and J 4 bases short, with 13 bases between. The CDR3 runs to 13 residues. The CDR3 loop is CASTPDSFYGYTF. As DNA, the CDR3 is TGTGCCAGCACCCCGGACAGCTTCTATGGCTACACCTTC.

This chain connects TRBV3-1 to TRBJ1-1, with 9 bases aligning to TRBD1. The CDR3 extends over 15 amino acids. After removal of 5 bases from V and 5 bases from J, the junction contained 9 bases not matched to a gene. Germline V CDR1 and CDR2: LGHDT, YNNKEL (reference sequence). CDR3 residues: CASSYRTGVGTEAFF. CDR3 nucleotide sequence: TGTGCCAGCAGCTACCGGACAGGGGTCGGAACTGAAGCTTTCTTT. Full variable domain (rest looked up from reference TRBV3-1 and TRBJ1-1): DTAVSQTPKYLVTQMGNDKSIKCEQNLGHDTMYWYKQDSKKFLKIMFSYNNKELIINETVPNRFSPKSPDKAHLNLHINSLELGDSAVYFCASSYRTGVGTEAFFGQGTRLTVV.

This chain uses TRBV10-3 with TRBJ1-2, with a possible D match to TRBD1 (6 bases). This CDR3 is built from 12 residues. From germline, CDR1 is ENHRY and CDR2 SYGVKD. Trimming cost V 6 bases and J 8 bases, with 13 bases left between them. The CDR3 spells CAISLGTWGYTF. The CDR3 region has the DNA TGTGCCATCAGCCTCGGGACATGGGGCTACACCTTC.

This clonotype showed up just a few times. The rearrangement links TRBV24-1 to TRBJ2-1; D is ambiguous. This CDR3 is built from 11 residues. Trimming removed 0 bases from V and 7 bases from J, with 0 bases in between. Germline-derived CDR1 and CDR2 are KGHDR and SFDVKD. The CDR3 sequence is CATSDLNEQFF. The CDR3 DNA reads TGTGCCACCAGTGATTTGAATGAGCAGTTCTTC.

The chain joins TRBV27 to TRBJ2-3; D may match TRBD1 or TRBD2 (5 bases each). CDR1 and CDR2 (germline): MNHEY, SMNVEV (reference sequence). The V gene lost 5 bases and the J gene lost 0 bases, with 12 bases spanning the gap. The CDR3 sequence is 15 residues long. The CDR3 DNA reads as TGTGCCAGCAGTCCATGGGACGCCAGCACAGATACGCAGTATTTT. It yields the protein CASSPWDASTDTQYF.

V and J are TRBV19 and TRBJ1-5; the match to TRBD1 covers 8 bases. The CDR3 is 15 amino acids. Trimming removed 5 bases from V and 1 base from J; junction bases left unmatched: 4. Germline lookup yields CDR1 LNHDA and CDR2 SQIVND (reference sequence). This chain's CDR3 is CASSDRGFSNQPQHF. The DNA of the CDR3 is TGTGCCAGTAGTGACAGGGGCTTCAGCAATCAGCCCCAGCATTTT.

The rearrangement links TRBV27 to TRBJ2-7; a weak D match, TRBD2 (7 bases). Trimming shortened V by 6 bases and J by 5 bases, and 14 bases separated the two germline ends. Germline CDR1 is MNHEY and CDR2 is SMNVEV (reference sequence). The CDR3 runs to 13 residues. The CDR3 is CASSPGRGDEQYF. The CDR3 DNA reads TGTGCCAGCAGCCCTGGGAGGGGGGACGAGCAGTACTTC.

V usage is TRBV12-3 or TRBV12-4 and J usage is TRBJ1-1, with 7 bases identical to TRBD1. After removal of 6 bases from V and 3 bases from J, the junction contained 16 bases not matched to a gene. This CDR3 region has 17 residues. The CDR3 coding sequence is TGTGCCAGCAGCCGGGGGGGGGTTCCAAGGGGGCACACTGAAGCTTTCTTT. Protein product: CASSRGGVPRGHTEAFF.

The chain is built from TRBV2 and TRBJ2-5; TRBD1 might be the D (7 bases). Trimming took 4 bases from V and 3 from J, leaving 15 bases between them. Germline lookup yields CDR1 SNHLY and CDR2 FYNNEI. The CDR3 sequence is 15 residues long. The CDR3 region is CASSGQGGGKETQYF. In DNA form, the CDR3 reads TGTGCCAGCAGTGGGCAGGGGGGCGGAAAAGAGACCCAGTACTTC.

The chain employs TRBV6-5 and TRBJ1-3; possibly TRBD1 for D (5 bases). CDR3 length: 15 amino acids. Germline CDR1 is MNHEY and CDR2 is SVGAGI. The germline V and J ends were trimmed by 2 bases and 1 base, with 9 bases remaining between them. The CDR3 region is CASSYKSGSGNTIYF. Here the CDR3 DNA reads TGTGCCAGCAGTTACAAGTCAGGGTCTGGAAACACCATATATTTT.

V and J are TRBV5-5 and TRBJ2-3; no reliable D call. V was pared by 6 bases and J by 5 bases, with 10 bases between. CDR3 size: 12 residues. Germline V lookup: CDR1 SGHKS, CDR2 YYEKEE (reference sequence). The DNA of the CDR3 is TGTGCCAGCACCCTTAACGAAGATACGCAGTATTTT. It encodes CASTLNEDTQYF.

The chain is built from TRBV4-1 and TRBJ2-3, with TRBD1 matching over 9 bases. From germline, CDR1 is MGHRA and CDR2 YSYEKL. The CDR3 consists of 16 residues. J was trimmed by 4 bases and V by 0 bases; bases with no gene match: 5. Here the CDR3 reads CASSQEPGQGADTQYF. The CDR3 nucleotides are TGCGCCAGCAGCCAAGAACCGGGACAGGGCGCAGATACGCAGTATTTT.

This clonotype was detected a few times. The chain carries TRBV28 and TRBJ2-5, with unresolved D. Trimming shortened V by 2 bases and J by 5 bases, and 21 bases separated the two germline ends. CDR3 length: 17 amino acids. CDR1 is MDHEN and CDR2 is SYDVKM in the germline V gene. The CDR3 coding sequence is TGTGCCAGCAGTTTACTCACCCGACACGGCGTTCGGGAGACCCAGTACTTC. The encoded protein is CASSLLTRHGVRETQYF.

This clonotype was seen more than once but under ten times. The chain employs TRBV5-1 and TRBJ2-1, with 7 bases aligning to TRBD2. The CDR3 sequence is 19 residues long. Germline V gene sequence: CDR1 SGHRS, CDR2 YFSETQ. V lost 6 bases to trimming and J lost 0 bases; unmatched junction nucleotides: 18. The CDR3 coding sequence is TGCGCCAGCATGCCCGCGGGACTACCCAGACCTAGCTCCTACAATGAGCAGTTCTTC. Translated: CASMPAGLPRPSSYNEQFF.

The chain carries TRBV6-5 and TRBJ1-4; 7 bases fit TRBD1. V gave up 0 bases and J gave up 7 bases; unmatched junction bases: 11. The CDR3 covers 17 residues. Germline values: CDR1 MNHEY, CDR2 SVGAGI. The CDR3 bases are TGTGCCAGCAGTTACTCGTTAAAGGGGGCAGGCAGTGAAAAACTGTTTTTT. Translated: CASSYSLKGAGSEKLFF.

This clonotype was detected a few times. The V call is TRBV11-1, the J call TRBJ2-5, with TRBD2 as a possible D gene (6 bases). V was shortened by 5 bases and J by 3 bases, with 19 bases between the two germline ends. The CDR3 spans 16 residues. The germline CDR1 and CDR2 sequences are SGHAT and FQDESV (reference sequence). The CDR3 sequence: CASSPGFGTSKETQYF. CDR3 nucleotide sequence: TGTGCCAGCAGCCCGGGTTTCGGGACTTCGAAAGAGACCCAGTACTTC.

There are a few counts of this clonotype. The chain joins TRBV6-6 to TRBJ2-1; D uncertain. The last part of the DNA fits TRBJ2-5 better; the J call may be wrong. The CDR3 contains 13 residues. CDR1 is MNHNY, CDR2 SVGAGI, per germline (reference sequence). CDR3 sequence: CASSSRIGETQYF. CDR3 DNA sequence: TGTGCCAGCAGTTCAAGAATTGGGGAGACCCAGTACTTC.

This clonotype was detected only a few times. Here the CDR3 reads CATSDFSGGKYQETQYF. The CDR3 region has the DNA TGTGCCACCAGTGATTTCTCGGGCGGAAAGTACCAAGAGACCCAGTACTTC. V and J are TRBV24-1 and TRBJ2-5; D remains unclear. The V end was cut by 1 base, the J end by 0 bases, with 14 bases between. This CDR3 spans 17 amino acids. Germline assignment: CDR1 KGHDR and CDR2 SFDVKD.

This sequence joins TRBV6-6 and TRBJ2-7; TRBD2 matches 8 bases. The V segment lost 7 bases and the J segment 8 bases; nucleotides outside the gene matches: 13. CDR1 MNHNY and CDR2 SVGAGI come from the germline V gene (reference sequence). The CDR3 has 14 residues. CDR3 residues: CASTLTSGSSKQYF. The CDR3 DNA reads TGTGCCAGCACGCTCACTAGCGGTTCTTCAAAGCAGTACTTC.

In this sample, this clonotype turned up a few times. The rearrangement links TRBV7-6 to TRBJ2-5, with D hard to call. Deletions cut 6 bases from V and 4 bases from J, with 15 bases between. The CDR3 is 14 amino acids. Germline CDR1 and CDR2: SGHVS and FNYEAQ. DNA of the CDR3: TGTGCCAGCAGTCGATCCCTAGTAGGAGAGACCCAGTACTTC. Translating it yields CASSRSLVGETQYF.

The chain carries TRBV20-1 and TRBJ2-7, with D possibly TRBD1 on 6 matching bases. The CDR3 consists of 14 residues. Deletions cut 5 bases from V and 0 bases from J, with 14 bases between. Germline CDR1 DFQATT, CDR2 SNEGSKA (reference sequence). CDR3 in amino acids: CSASLQGLSYEQYF. Here the CDR3 DNA reads TGCAGTGCTTCCCTACAGGGTCTCTCCTACGAGCAGTACTTC.

This clonotype has only a few counts. The chain uses TRBV18 and TRBJ2-5; 8 bases are a match to TRBD1. V trimming: 3 bases; J trimming: 3 bases; junction bases outside the gene matches: 6. This CDR3 has 15 residues. Per germline, CDR1 KGHSH and CDR2 LQKENI. CDR3 in amino acids: CASSPTGGWEETQYF. CDR3 sequence (DNA): TGTGCCAGCTCACCTACAGGGGGTTGGGAAGAGACCCAGTACTTC.

This clonotype came up once. The chain employs TRBV20-1 and TRBJ2-7; possibly TRBD2 for D (6 bases). Germline-derived CDR1 and CDR2 are DFQATT and SNEGSKA (reference sequence). The V end lost 1 base, the J end lost 3 bases, and 10 bases lay between the germline ends. This CDR3 has 13 residues. CDR3 sequence (DNA): TGCAGTGCTAGAGCTATCGGGAGCTACGAGCAGTACTTC. Translating it yields CSARAIGSYEQYF.

The gene calls are TRBV24-1 and TRBJ2-3; TRBD2 matches at 13 bases. Germline CDR1 is KGHDR and CDR2 is SFDVKD. J gave up 1 base and V 4 bases, and 10 bases lay outside the gene matches. The CDR3 is made up of 19 amino acids. CDR3 DNA sequence: TGTGCCACCAGTGACCTCACTAGCGGGAGGGCGTGGGGCACAGATACGCAGTATTTT. Its protein is CATSDLTSGRAWGTDTQYF.

This clonotype was recorded many times. V usage is TRBV20-1 and J usage is TRBJ2-7; 13 bases are a match to TRBD2. Germline V CDR1 and CDR2: DFQATT, SNEGSKA (reference sequence). CDR3 length: 15 residues. J gave up 6 bases and V 1 base, and 6 bases lay outside the gene matches. CDR3 in DNA: TGCAGTGCTAGAGCAGCGGGACTAGCGGGGATCGAGCAGTACTTC. This encodes CSARAAGLAGIEQYF.